Listed here are 3 T cell receptor beta chains from one sample, sequenced in a study of T cell responses to AZD1222 COVID-19 vaccine (dated by TCRdb to 2020 to 2022). The library was built by means of the immunoSEQ multiplex PCR assay. In its TCRdb copy, this immuneACCESS table keeps in-frame sequences only and misses some clones. Where compared with another copy, unresolved V genes explain less than half of these, and the others have no known cause. The sample includes under 150,000 clones, with 85% to 90% observed a single time. Together, the top ten hold about 1.5% of the sample. The time point label, as the study defines it: about 28 days (+/-7) after the second vaccine dose. This sample comprised peripheral blood, obtained 28 days after the second AZD1222 dose. The source of these receptors is an adult who received the AZD1222 COVID-19 vaccine.

The chain carries TRBV7-9 and TRBJ1-2; 9 nucleotides align to TRBD1. CDR3 length: 14 residues. V was clipped by 6 bases and J by 7 bases; unmatched bases: 9. Per the germline V gene, CDR1 is SEHNR and CDR2 is FQNEAQ (reference sequence). In nucleotides, the CDR3 is TGTGCCAGCAGTTTTACCCGGGACAGGGCTGGCTACACCTTC. This sequence encodes CASSFTRDRAGYTF.

The J gene is TRBJ2-4, the V gene TRBV9, with D unresolved. CDR1 and CDR2 (germline): SGDLS, YYNGEE. The CDR3 extends over 16 amino acids. Trimming took 4 bases from V and 9 from J, leaving 23 bases between them. This chain's CDR3 is CASSPSRYPSVGIQYF. DNA of the CDR3: TGTGCCAGCAGCCCATCACGGTATCCCTCAGTAGGCATTCAGTACTTC.

V gene TRBV9 combines with J gene TRBJ2-3; tentative D call: TRBD2 (5 bases). Germline loops: CDR1 SGDLS, CDR2 YYNGEE. Trimming shortened V by 2 bases and J by 7 bases, and 17 bases separated the two germline ends. The length of the CDR3 is 15 residues. CDR3 sequence: CASSVATSSYHTQYF. In nucleotides, the CDR3 is TGTGCCAGCAGCGTCGCCACCTCTAGCTACCATACGCAGTATTTT.